This entry lists 17 T cell receptor beta chains sequenced from one sample in a study of response to subunit inactivated influenza vaccine. TCRdb ran MiXCR on the RT-PCR reads and lists one entry per CDR3 protein. The sample consists of about 480,000 distinct CDR3 sequences, approximately 13% of them appearing once. Sequenced here: PBMCs from blood, sampled roughly 46 days after vaccination. These TCRs come from a man over 45 who received an inactivated influenza vaccine.

This clonotype was seen repeatedly, ten times or more. V is TRBV7-6 and J is TRBJ2-6; D assignment may be TRBD1 or TRBD2 (5 bases each). V lost 1 base and J lost 2, with 12 bases in between. CDR1 is SGHVS, CDR2 FNYEAQ, per germline. The length of the CDR3 is 17 residues. CDR3 sequence: CASSLGGFFPGANVLTF. The DNA of the CDR3 is TGTGCCAGCAGCTTAGGGGGGTTTTTTCCTGGGGCCAACGTCCTGACTTTC.

The genes are TRBV10-3 and TRBJ2-7; tentatively, D is TRBD1 (5 bases). CDR1 and CDR2 from the germline V gene are ENHRY and SYGVKD. V lost 9 bases and J lost 3, with 18 bases in between. The CDR3 runs to 14 residues. The CDR3 protein is CAIRSVGQGYEQYF. CDR3 DNA: TGTGCCATACGCTCTGTGGGGCAGGGCTACGAGCAGTACTTC.

The rearrangement joins TRBV20-1 to TRBJ2-7, with 9 bases lining up with TRBD2. Trimming cost V 6 bases and J 8 bases; bases outside gene matches: 8. CDR3 length equals 12 residues. Germline V gene data show CDR1 as DFQATT and CDR2 as SNEGSKA (reference sequence). CDR3 residues: CSAPTSGPQQYF. Here the CDR3 DNA reads TGCAGTGCCCCGACTAGCGGTCCTCAGCAGTACTTC.

This clonotype was recorded at least ten times. The V and J genes are TRBV10-3 and TRBJ2-7, with 7 bases identical to TRBD2. Trimming at V came to 11 bases and at J to 0 bases, leaving 7 bases not matched to a gene. The germline gives CDR1 ENHRY, CDR2 SYGVKD. The CDR3 runs to 13 residues. The CDR3 loop is CAVGRTSSYEQYF. The CDR3, as DNA: TGTGCCGTGGGCCGGACTAGCTCCTACGAGCAGTACTTC.

CDR3 in DNA: TGCAGTGCTAGCCCTCTTGGAGACGAGCAGTACTTC. It encodes CSASPLGDEQYF. The V call is TRBV20-1, the J call TRBJ2-7, with D unclear. The CDR3 contains 12 residues. V was pared by 3 bases and J by 5 bases, with 11 bases between. The V gene's germline CDR1 is DFQATT and CDR2 SNEGSKA (reference sequence).

This clonotype was counted at least ten times. The chain couples TRBV12-3 or TRBV12-4 to TRBJ1-1; D ambiguous. The V gene lost 3 bases and the J gene lost 5 bases, with 10 bases spanning the gap. This CDR3 contains 13 residues. The CDR3 is CASSFAGQTEAFF. The DNA for the CDR3 is TGTGCCAGCAGTTTTGCCGGGCAAACTGAAGCTTTCTTT.

In this sample, this clonotype turned up many times. V and J are TRBV11-2 and TRBJ2-3; 16 bases align to TRBD2. The CDR3 consists of 20 residues. Germline assignment: CDR1 SGHAT and CDR2 FQNNGV. The trim removed 6 bases at V and 4 bases at J, leaving 16 bases unmatched. CDR3 amino acids: CASSTVWGLAGGRISDTQYF. CDR3 DNA sequence: TGTGCCAGCAGTACAGTCTGGGGACTAGCGGGGGGGCGAATCTCAGATACGCAGTATTTT.

This clonotype was seen only a few times. The chain links TRBV6-5 to TRBJ1-1; 10 bases line up with TRBD1. Germline V gene lookup returns CDR1 MNHEY and CDR2 SVGAGI. The V segment lost 2 bases and the J segment 10 bases; nucleotides outside the gene matches: 7. The CDR3 is 14 residues long. DNA of the CDR3: TGTGCCAGCAGTTACCCCGGGACAGGGGCCGCAGCTTTCTTT. This sequence encodes CASSYPGTGAAAFF.

Turning to this clonotype: The junction differs from germline at one of its ends, possibly a read error. The chain has TRBV4-3 and TRBJ2-4, with 8 bases fitting TRBD1. The length of the CDR3 is 14 residues. The germline CDR1 and CDR2 sequences are LGHNA and YSLEER. The CDR3 reads CASSQELSGQALNF. The CDR3, as DNA: TGCGCCAGCAGCCAAGAGCTTTCGGGACAGGCTTTAAACTTC.

The chain joins TRBV5-1 to TRBJ2-7; D may be TRBD1 (5 bases). The CDR3 runs 14 residues. V lost 0 bases and J 6 bases, leaving 13 bases between the germline ends. Per germline, CDR1 SGHRS and CDR2 YFSETQ. In DNA form, the CDR3 reads TGCGCCAGCAGCTTGGAGCAGGGAAGGAGCGAGCAGTACTTC. Its protein is CASSLEQGRSEQYF.

This chain uses TRBV11-2 with TRBJ2-3; tentatively, D is TRBD1 or TRBD2 (5 bases each). This CDR3 has 12 residues. V shed 0 bases and J shed 9 bases, with 7 bases lying between them. Germline V gene sequence: CDR1 SGHAT, CDR2 FQNNGV. As DNA, the CDR3 is TGTGCCAGCAGCTTAGATTGGGACACGCAGTATTTT. This translates into CASSLDWDTQYF.

This clonotype has ten or more counts. The J gene is TRBJ1-2, the V gene TRBV7-2; D possibly corresponds to TRBD1 (6 bases). The V end was cut by 5 bases, the J end by 8 bases, with 21 bases between. CDR3 length: 15 residues. The germline CDR1 and CDR2 sequences are SGHTA and FQGNSA. The CDR3, as DNA: TGTGCCAGCAGCGCGTCCTCAGGGGAACCTTGGGGCTACACCTTC. Its translation is CASSASSGEPWGYTF.

This clonotype was recorded a few times. V is TRBV12-3 or TRBV12-4 and J is TRBJ1-2, with D uncertain. CDR3 size: 12 residues. With 2 bases removed from V and 8 bases from J, the gap between germline ends came to 9 bases. The CDR3 DNA is TGTGCCAGCAGTTTAAGGCCGGGGGGCTACACCTTC. It encodes CASSLRPGGYTF.

This clonotype has only a few counts. The V call is TRBV10-3, the J call TRBJ1-1; 9 positions match TRBD1. Looked up from germline, CDR1 is ENHRY and CDR2 is SYGVKD. This CDR3 is 17 amino acids long. V lost 7 bases and J lost 6; bases outside the gene matches: 18. The CDR3 spells CAITSGRTGVGPAEAFF. CDR3 nucleotides: TGTGCCATCACGTCAGGGAGGACAGGGGTCGGCCCGGCTGAAGCTTTCTTT.

This clonotype was seen a handful of times. The rearrangement links TRBV5-1 to TRBJ2-4, with TRBD1 identical over 7 bases. Unmatched junction bases numbered 6, after V lost 3 bases and J lost 0 bases. Germline V lookup: CDR1 SGHRS, CDR2 YFSETQ. The CDR3 extends over 16 amino acids. Here the CDR3 reads CASSSGQDLAKNIQYF. The CDR3 DNA reads TGCGCCAGCAGCTCCGGACAGGACCTAGCCAAAAACATTCAGTACTTC.

The chain recombines TRBV10-3 with TRBJ1-3; D gene ambiguous. This CDR3 has 12 amino acids. Looked up from germline, CDR1 is ENHRY and CDR2 is SYGVKD. The V gene lost 0 bases and the J gene lost 4 bases, with 1 base spanning the gap. CDR3 loop: CAISESGNTIYF. The CDR3 DNA reads as TGTGCCATCAGTGAGTCGGGAAACACCATATATTTT.

This clonotype was seen only a few times. The chain uses TRBV7-8 and TRBJ2-1; D uncertain. Germline V gives CDR1 SGHVS, CDR2 FQNEAQ. V lost 2 bases and J lost 7, with 6 bases in between. The CDR3 is 12 residues long. The CDR3 sequence: CASSLRWNEQFF. CDR3 bases: TGTGCCAGCAGCTTACGGTGGAATGAGCAGTTCTTC.